A single T cell receptor (beta chain) is shown here with its context. Its antigen remains unidentified. This record comes from a study of T cells expressing NK-cell markers. Across the whole study: CD3+CD56+NKG2C+, CD3+CD56+NKG2C- and CD3+CD56-NKG2C+ T cells, once sorted, supplied the TCR beta repertoires.

This CDR3 is built from 15 residues. In germline, CDR1 is DFQATT, CDR2 SNEGSKA (reference sequence). General study results and limits: The study found these clonotypes also leading the CD3+CD56-NKG2C+ fraction in a few donors. In several donors, dominant CD3+CD56+NKG2C+ clones formed about 1.0-8% of CD8+ cells.

After re-calling the 5' RACE reads, TCRdb lists one entry per CDR3 protein, DNA absent. This table holds about 460,000 distinct CDR3 sequences. The sequenced sample consisted of blood T cells: a sorted CD56 or NKG2C T cell subset, CD4+ or CD8+ T cells, or bulk PBMC T cells (not recorded which). The origin of this receptor is a woman in her forties or fifties in good health. The chain joins TRBV20-1 to TRBJ1-2. CDR3 protein: CSARDYTGGETGYTF.